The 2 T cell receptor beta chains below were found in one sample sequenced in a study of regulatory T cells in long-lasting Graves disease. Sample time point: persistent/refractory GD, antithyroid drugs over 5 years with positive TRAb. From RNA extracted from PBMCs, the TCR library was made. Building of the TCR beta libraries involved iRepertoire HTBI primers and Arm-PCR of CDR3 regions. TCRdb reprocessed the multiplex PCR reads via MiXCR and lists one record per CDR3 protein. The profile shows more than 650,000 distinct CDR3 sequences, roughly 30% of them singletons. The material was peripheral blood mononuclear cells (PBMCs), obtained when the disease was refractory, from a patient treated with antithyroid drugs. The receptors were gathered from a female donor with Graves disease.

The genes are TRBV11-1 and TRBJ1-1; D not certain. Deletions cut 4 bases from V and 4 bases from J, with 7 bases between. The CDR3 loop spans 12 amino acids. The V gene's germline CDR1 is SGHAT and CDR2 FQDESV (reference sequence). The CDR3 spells CASSWHGTEAFF. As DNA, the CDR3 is TGTGCCAGCAGCTGGCATGGCACTGAAGCTTTCTTT. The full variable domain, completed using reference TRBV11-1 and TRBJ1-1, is EAEVAQSPRYKITEKSQAVAFWCDPISGHATLYWYRQILGQGPELLVQFQDESVVDDSQLPKDRFSAERLKGVDSTLKIQPAELGDSAMYLCASSWHGTEAFFGQGTRLTVV.

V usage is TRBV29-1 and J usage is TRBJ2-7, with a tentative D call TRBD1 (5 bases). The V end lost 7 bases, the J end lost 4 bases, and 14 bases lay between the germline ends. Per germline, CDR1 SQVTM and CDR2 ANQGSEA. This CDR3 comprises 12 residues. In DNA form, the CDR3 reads TGCAGCGCCGCCAGGGTATTGTACGAGCAGTACTTC. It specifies CSAARVLYEQYF.